This record covers a single TCR beta chain. Its target antigen remains unknown. It has no much larger one-base neighbor in the sample; base qualities were not kept. The trial excluded patients who had a history of autoimmune disease or who were on systemic immunosuppression. Peripheral blood for TCR sequencing was collected from all dose cohorts at baseline, on cycle 4 day 1, and on cycle 7 day 1. Samples came from an open-label, multicenter, first-in-human phase I dose-escalation trial of ivuxolimab. Adults with locally advanced or metastatic melanoma, renal cell carcinoma, hepatocellular carcinoma or head and neck squamous cell carcinoma were enrolled in the trial. Before TCR sequencing, CD4+ T cells and CD8+ T cells from peripheral blood were sorted into separate populations. These data belong to a study of OX40 agonist ivuxolimab in advanced cancers. About the investigation overall: Ivuxolimab, which targeted the costimulatory receptor OX40 (CD134), was an agonistic, fully human IgG2 monoclonal antibody. Intravenous ivuxolimab was administered to patients every 2 weeks at six dose levels: 0.01, 0.1, 0.3, 1.5, 3 and 10 mg/kg. Of the approximately 54 patients in dose escalation, some 19 had hepatocellular carcinoma, around 15 had melanoma, 9 had renal cell carcinoma and 9 had head and neck cancer. In the dose-escalation cohort, more than 75% of patients were male, and the mean age was approximately 64 years, with a range of about 20 to 90. Patients were allowed to have had prior anti-PD-1, anti-PD-L1 or anti-CTLA-4 therapy, and around two fifths of the dose-escalation patients had been treated with checkpoint inhibitors. Partial responses occurred in three dose-escalation patients, of whom one had hepatocellular carcinoma and two had cutaneous melanoma. Peripheral TCRbeta sequencing aimed to test whether ivuxolimab altered TCR sequence diversity and caused clonal T-cell expansion. The monotherapy dose-escalation portion (N = 52 patients) of the phase I ivuxolimab trial is reported in the paper. Broader findings and caveats from the paper: At doses from 0.1 to 3.0 mg/kg, clonal expansion was seen in both CD4+ and CD8+ blood T cells between baseline and week 6. In the 0.1-3.0 mg/kg groups, partial responders had among the lowest normalized peripheral clonal expansion, particularly in CD8+ T cells. Low levels of normalized T-cell clonal expansion were also seen in some patients who did not respond. Antigen specificity was not determined for the clonally expanded peripheral T cells. On average, CD8+ T cells showed more expanded clones than CD4+ T cells after ivuxolimab.

The CDR3 holds 16 amino acids from the cysteine to the phenylalanine. Only the CDR3 region is kept as DNA, spanning 48 bases read in frame from base 1. The germline V gene gives CDR1 as SGHTA and CDR2 as FQGNSA. The V end loses 0 bases and the J end loses 0 bases, and a stretch of 9 bases separates them. Genomic DNA was extracted from sorted cells for sequencing of the TCRbeta CDR3 region. The immunoSEQ Assay was used for sequencing of TCRbeta CDR3 regions. The table comes from immuneACCESS by way of TCRdb, which keeps in-frame sequences with V and J called. Part of the clones is missing from these tables; in studies checked, under half for an unresolved V gene and the rest for unknown reasons. In all, the sample holds 30,000 to 35,000 clones, and about 76% of those were seen once. Of the sample, over 1.3% falls within the top ten clones.

The clonotype comes from an adult with an advanced solid tumor such as melanoma, head and neck, liver or kidney cancer. The chain uses TRBV7-2 and TRBJ1-5; the D gene cannot be resolved reliably. Sequenced material: CD4+ or CD8+ T cells sorted from blood, taken in a trial of the OX40 agonist ivuxolimab. The CDR3 is CASSLAGGYSNQPQHF. The nucleotides read TGTGCCAGCAGCTTAGCAGGCGGGTATAGCAATCAGCCCCAGCATTTT.